These T cell receptor beta chains were read from a single sample in a study of blood T cell repertoires in COVID-19. Data came from immunoSEQ multiplex PCR; TCRdb stores just in-frame clones and leaves some out. The table includes about 160,000 clones, around four fifths detected once. The sample comprised PBMCs or T cells enriched from blood (not recorded which). These TCRs come from a woman between 45 and 65 years old in a cohort exposed to, infected with or recovered from COVID-19 (not recorded which). Each CDR3 is given with its conserved first and last residue. The D gene is left open where the match is weak. Size is stated for part of the rows, as once, few or many counts, or as a class when the clone is expanded.

>NA|TRBJ2-5|NA|TRBV5-5
CASSLEVRVETQYF
TGTGCCAGCAGCTTGGAGGTGAGGGTTGAGACCCAGTACTTC
>TRBD1|TRBJ1-6|NA|TRBV2
CASSQGQGESPLHF
TGTGCCAGCAGTCAAGGACAGGGGGAATCACCCCTCCACTTT
>NA|TRBJ1-1|NA|TRBV28
CASKESRRMNTEAFF
TGTGCCAGCAAGGAGAGCCGCAGAATGAACACTGAAGCTTTCTTT
>NA|TRBJ2-7|NA|TRBV28
CASSAIRDNYSYEQYF
TGTGCCAGCAGTGCCATCCGGGACAACTATTCCTACGAGCAGTACTTC
>NA|TRBJ2-1|NA|TRBV11-1
CASSLYQGSSQFF
TGTGCCAGCAGCTTATATCAAGGGAGCTCCCAGTTCTTC
>TRBD1|TRBJ1-1|NA|TRBV11-2
CASSLDSGQGEAFF
TGTGCCAGCAGCTTAGATAGCGGACAGGGCGAAGCTTTCTTT
>TRBD2|TRBJ2-1|few|TRBV28
CASSATSGGSSYNEQFF
TGTGCCAGCAGTGCCACTAGCGGAGGGAGCTCCTACAATGAGCAGTTCTTC
>TRBD1|TRBJ1-5|NA|TRBV30
CAWAKWTGGNQPQHF
TGTGCCTGGGCTAAGTGGACAGGGGGCAATCAGCCCCAGCATTTT
>NA|TRBJ2-1|NA|TRBV3-1/TRBV3-2
CASRMEPSDEQFF
TGTGCCAGCAGGATGGAGCCTTCGGATGAGCAGTTCTTC
>NA|TRBJ2-5|few|TRBV5-1
CASSLAGSARETQYF
TGCGCCAGCAGCTTGGCAGGGTCTGCCCGAGAGACCCAGTACTTC
>NA|TRBJ1-2|NA|TRBV7-2
CASRAGGSGGRNGYTF
TGTGCCAGCAGAGCTGGGGGATCGGGAGGTAGGAACGGCTACACCTTC
>TRBD2|TRBJ2-7|NA|TRBV5-1
CASSLERLAGNNEQYF
TGCGCCAGCAGCTTGGAACGACTAGCGGGAAACAACGAGCAGTACTTC
>TRBD2|TRBJ2-3|many|TRBV6-4
CASSEVGGADTQYF
TGTGCCAGCAGTGAGGTTGGGGGGGCAGATACGCAGTATTTT
>TRBD1|TRBJ2-7|NA|TRBV29-1
CSVEDQDRDEQYF
TGCAGCGTTGAAGACCAGGACAGGGACGAGCAGTACTTC
>NA|TRBJ1-1|NA|TRBV3-1/TRBV3-2
CASSQESPGVKAFF
TGTGCCAGCAGCCAAGAAAGTCCGGGGGTTAAAGCTTTCTTT
>NA|TRBJ1-5|NA|TRBV19
CASSVQGSGQPQHF
TGTGCCAGTAGTGTACAGGGTTCGGGTCAGCCCCAGCATTTT
>NA|TRBJ1-4|NA|TRBV10-1
CASSPGLANEKLFF
TGCGCCAGCAGTCCGGGACTAGCTAATGAAAAACTGTTTTTT
>TRBD1|TRBJ1-2|few|TRBV7-2
CASSLGGTAYGYTF
TGTGCCAGCAGCTTAGGTGGGACAGCCTATGGCTACACCTTC
>NA|TRBJ2-1|NA|TRBV27
CASSLTGPLFPYNEQFF
TGTGCCAGCAGTCTAACAGGTCCCCTATTCCCCTACAATGAGCAGTTCTTC
>NA|TRBJ2-7|NA|TRBV19
CASSIFRDSTYEQYF
TGTGCCAGTAGTATATTCCGGGACTCAACCTACGAGCAGTACTTC
>TRBD2|TRBJ2-3|NA|TRBV6-2/TRBV6-3
CASSYVTSGPPDTQYF
TGTGCCAGCAGTTACGTGACTAGCGGGCCGCCAGATACGCAGTATTTT
>TRBD1|TRBJ2-7|NA|TRBV18
CASSSLFDRGGEQYF
TGTGCCAGCTCAAGCCTTTTTGACAGGGGGGGGGAGCAGTACTTC
>TRBD1|TRBJ1-1|NA|TRBV9
CASSVGVTGPNTEAFF
TGTGCCAGCAGCGTAGGGGTGACAGGGCCAAACACTGAAGCTTTCTTT
>NA|TRBJ1-1|few|TRBV5-1
CASSLGNRQMNTEAFF
TGCGCCAGCAGCTTGGGAAATCGACAGATGAACACTGAAGCTTTCTTT
>NA|TRBJ1-4|NA|TRBV2
CASRRGQEKLFF
TGTGCCAGCAGGCGGGGGCAGGAAAAACTGTTTTTT
>TRBD2|TRBJ2-2|NA|TRBV19
CASNPAGVAGTGELFF
TGTGCCAGTAATCCAGCGGGAGTGGCGGGCACCGGGGAGCTGTTTTTT
>NA|TRBJ1-1|NA|TRBV3-1/TRBV3-2
CASSFGPQETEAFF
TGTGCCAGCAGCTTCGGCCCTCAGGAAACTGAAGCTTTCTTT
>NA|TRBJ2-3|NA|TRBV11-2
CASSLGQGGDTQYF
TGTGCCAGCAGCTTAGGCCAGGGGGGAGATACGCAGTATTTT
>TRBD2|TRBJ2-5|few|TRBV19
CASSTSGRISGETQYF
TGTGCCAGTAGTACTAGCGGGAGAATCTCGGGGGAGACCCAGTACTTC
>TRBD1|TRBJ2-7|few|TRBV12-3/TRBV12-4
CASLGQGINEQYF
TGTGCCAGCCTTGGACAGGGGATTAACGAGCAGTACTTC
>NA|TRBJ2-6|few|TRBV4-1
CASSQGILMRGSGANVLTF
TGCGCCAGCAGCCAAGGTATCCTTATGCGGGGCTCTGGGGCCAACGTCCTGACTTTC